This T cell receptor beta chain emerged from a study of blood T cells in healthy people across ages (dated by TCRdb to about 2015). Regarding the research as a whole: Template switching captured roughly one uniquely barcoded TCR beta cDNA molecule per two T cells in model experiments. Age-related changes in TCR beta repertoire diversity were measured in the study by deep sequencing normalized with unique cDNA molecular identifiers. The donors were divided into four age groups: young (average approximately 17 years), middle-aged (about 40), aged (approximately 62) and long-lived (more than 75). Donors of different ages were randomly distributed across sequencing lanes to avoid experimental bias. The study analyzed two additional independent replicas of 1 million unique cDNA reads from the same blood draw for two donors, one aged 18 to 30 and one aged 80 or older.

Systemically healthy Caucasian individuals from Russia, around 39 in total and aged roughly 6 to 95 years, were included as donors. Roughly 11 milliliters of peripheral blood were drawn from each donor into EDTA-treated Vacutainer tubes. PBMCs were isolated by Ficoll-Paque density-gradient centrifugation, with at least 6 million obtained per sample. Total RNA, at least 6 micrograms per sample, was extracted from PBMCs with Trizol reagent. For every donor, flow cytometry on a PBMC aliquot measured the percentage of naive CD45RAhigh/CD27high T cells. Library creation used 5' RACE. For sequencing, an Illumina HiSeq 2500 was employed. A second roughly 6 to 11 cycle PCR used a sample-barcoded 5' primer and a J-beta primer mix. A unique molecular identifier was introduced onto each TCR beta cDNA molecule by a template-switch 5' adaptor carrying 12 random nucleotides. Each sample yielded at least 2.5 million CDR3-containing paired-end reads. The Mint cDNA synthesis kit, primed by a TRBC-specific oligonucleotide, was used to synthesize first-strand cDNA from all RNA. Following uracil-DNA glycosylase treatment, all cDNA underwent a first 18-cycle PCR with the universal primers M1SS and BC2_uni_R. The source study handled its data this way. For normalization, 1 million high-quality reads, each with a distinct molecular identifier, were randomly selected from each sample. Reads with shared molecular identifiers were discarded instead of being binned into consensus sequences. CDR3 identification, clonotype clustering and error correction used MiTCR with a Q25 quality threshold and the strictest error-elimination algorithm. A nonparametric unseen species model with Euler transformation was used to estimate lower-bound total TCR beta diversity. TCRdb itself trimmed the public reads at Q25 with fastp, ran MiXCR and retained productive beta chains. For every CDR3 protein sequence, its rows merge into one entry that carries the most common genes and DNA. These V and J calls derive from TCRdb rather than the authors' analysis. Across this sample there are 850,000 to 1,300,000 distinct CDR3 sequences, with over 35% seen only once. The ten top clones hold approximately 20% of the sample.

What the study reported, not specific to this receptor: Observed TCR beta diversity per million T cells fell roughly linearly with age, and a significant reduction was already apparent by age around 36. Compared with the aged group, the long-lived group had more naive CD4+ T cells, fewer expanded clones and increased TCR diversity, a pattern suggesting age selection. Estimates of total diversity from one million sequenced T cells were regarded as lower bounds and underestimates. Observed TCR beta diversity correlated strongly with the percentage of naive T cells measured by flow cytometry. The CMV infection status of donors was not known, potentially confounding age-related changes in expanded clonotypes. Because profiling used bulk unsorted PBMCs, naive and antigen-experienced compartments could not be compared conclusively.

This clonotype came up a few times. No cognate antigen has been identified for it. No per-base quality is available; no much larger clone lies one base away. V gives up 0 bases and J gives up 4 bases, and the segment between their germline ends measures 13 bases. From its cysteine to its phenylalanine, the CDR3 spans 14 amino acids. The kept DNA is CDR3 alone, 42 bases in frame from the first base. The germline V gene (reference sequence) yields DFQATT for CDR1 and SNEGSKA for CDR2. Sequencing was done on a sample of blood. The chain joins TRBV20-1 to TRBJ2-7, with the D gene too uncertain to name. This receptor was identified in a woman aged 55 to 70 in good health. The DNA is as follows: TGCAGTGCTAGAGATCGTGACTTCCTATACGAGCAGTACTTC. This codes for CSARDRDFLYEQYF.